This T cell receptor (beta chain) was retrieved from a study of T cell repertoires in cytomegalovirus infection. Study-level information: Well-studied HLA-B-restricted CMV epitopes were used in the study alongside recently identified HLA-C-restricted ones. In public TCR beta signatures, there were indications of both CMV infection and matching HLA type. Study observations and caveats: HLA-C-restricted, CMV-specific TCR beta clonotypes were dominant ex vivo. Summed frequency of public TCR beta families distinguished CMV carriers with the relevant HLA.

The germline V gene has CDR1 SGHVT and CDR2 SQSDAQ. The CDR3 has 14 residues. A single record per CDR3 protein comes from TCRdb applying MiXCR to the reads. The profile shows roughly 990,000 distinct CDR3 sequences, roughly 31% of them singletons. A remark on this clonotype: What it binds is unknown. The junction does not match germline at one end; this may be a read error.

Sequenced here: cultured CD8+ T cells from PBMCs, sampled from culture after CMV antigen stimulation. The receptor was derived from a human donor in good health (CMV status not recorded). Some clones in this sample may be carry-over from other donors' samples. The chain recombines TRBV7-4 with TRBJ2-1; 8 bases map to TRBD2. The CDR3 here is CACSLSGTYNEQFF. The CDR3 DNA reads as TGTGCCTGCAGCCTTAGCGGGACCTACAATGAGCAGTTCTTC.